This TCR beta chain emerged from a study of T cells in tuberculosis listed by TCRdb under 2018. Concerning the study at large: To characterize T cells specific for the mycobacterial lipid antigen glucose monomycolate (GMM), the study used CD1B tetramers together with high-throughput TCR immunosequencing. IGRA-negative adolescents, IGRA-positive adolescents with latent tuberculosis and adults with active tuberculosis, some ten per group, were compared in a South African clinical cohort. The full study reports these points: Which clinical samples got chosen depended on the availability of cryopreserved specimens, and the active tuberculosis cases were adults, whereas the controls were adolescents. Smaller mean NN-distances to GMM-specific TCRs were observed in active tuberculosis TCR-alpha repertoires than in IGRA-negative controls, suggesting clonal expansion of GMM-specific TCRs. Shorter CDR3-alpha lengths in active tuberculosis patients partly drove the smaller NN-distances, and the TCR-beta difference was not statistically significant. A classifier using the diverse GMM-specific repertoire reached approximately 84% accuracy (AUROC under 0.95), compared with roughly 70% accuracy using GEM motif frequencies.

At study entry, a tuberculin skin test and the QuantiFERON-TB GOLD In-Tube IGRA were used to screen adolescents for latent tuberculosis infection. Immunosequencing of unsorted cryopreserved PBMC covered, on average, around 99,000 T cells per clinical donor. Eleven high schools in the Worcester region of the Western Cape, South Africa, served as enrollment sites for adolescents aged 12 to 18 years. About 10 M. tuberculosis-infected adolescents and ten uninfected adolescents were selected, with the two groups matched for age and sex. For the adolescents, PBMC were isolated by density centrifugation from freshly drawn heparinized blood and then cryopreserved. In regard to this clone: This clone's antigen is unknown. No base quality values were provided; no much bigger clone lies one nucleotide off.

From the cysteine up to the phenylalanine, the CDR3 has a length of 13 residues. Only the CDR3 portion is preserved as DNA: 39 bases, with reading frame beginning at the first base. The germline V gene specifies MNHEY as CDR1 and SVGAGI as CDR2. V sheds 3 bases and J sheds 2 bases, leaving 6 bases between their ends. TCR libraries were generated with the immunoSEQ multiplex PCR assay, using TCR-beta and/or TCR-alpha/delta assays for each sample. The amplified TCR libraries were sequenced on the Illumina high-throughput platform. The published analysis was carried out like this. Clustering and dimensionality reduction relied on pairwise TCRdist distances among GMM-specific receptors from T cells that were either sorted ex vivo or expanded in vitro. Each clinical repertoire was assigned a mean NN-distance score, defined as the average TCRdist to the nearest 10% of tetramer-positive reference sequences. GEM TCR motif frequency was calculated as the fraction of unique TCRs that matched known GEM sequences by V/J usage and CDR3 length. Linear discriminant analysis with leave-one-out cross-validation, implemented in scikit-learn, was used to classify active tuberculosis. The source is immuneACCESS, and TCRdb retained only in-frame sequences with V and J called. Part of the clones is not carried over; for the studies checked, unresolved V genes explain less than half of this, and the remainder is unexplained. V and J calls and clone size are copied from that table; D and trimming were computed from the DNA. A total of around 35,000 clones appear in this sample, over 90% of them only once. About 6.7% of the sample rests with the top ten.

The receptor's source is a donor between 5 and 29 years old with latent tuberculosis or without tuberculosis infection. The sequencing sample was made of PBMCs. The chain uses TRBV6-5 and TRBJ2-3, with no confidently assigned D gene. The sequenced DNA: TGTGCCAGCAGTTATACTACCACAGATACGCAGTATTTT. This codes for CASSYTTTDTQYF.